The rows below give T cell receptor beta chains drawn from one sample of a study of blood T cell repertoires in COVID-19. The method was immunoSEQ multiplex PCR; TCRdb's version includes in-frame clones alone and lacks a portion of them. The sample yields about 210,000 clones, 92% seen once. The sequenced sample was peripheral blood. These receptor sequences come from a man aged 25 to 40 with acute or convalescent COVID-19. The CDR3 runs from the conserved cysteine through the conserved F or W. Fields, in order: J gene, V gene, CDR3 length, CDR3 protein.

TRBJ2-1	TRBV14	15	CASSYTGTFSNEQFF
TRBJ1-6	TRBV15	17	CATSSWDRSSYNSPLHF
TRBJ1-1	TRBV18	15	CASSPPTVRNTEAFF
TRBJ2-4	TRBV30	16	CAWSVGLGGAGNIQYF
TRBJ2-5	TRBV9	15	CASSVMGQGKETQYF
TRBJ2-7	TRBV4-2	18	CASSQDRAGLRGGYEQYF
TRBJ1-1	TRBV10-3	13	CAISERGNTEAFF
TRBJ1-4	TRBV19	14	CASSIGTGNEKLFF
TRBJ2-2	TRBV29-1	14	CSVPIFGSTGELFF
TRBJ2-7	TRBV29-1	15	CSVEVDRGHTYEQYF
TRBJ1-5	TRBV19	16	CASNPQTGGINQPQHF
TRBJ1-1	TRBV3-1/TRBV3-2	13	CASSQVRDTEAFF
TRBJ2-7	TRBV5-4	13	CASSFAAAYEQYF
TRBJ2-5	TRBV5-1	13	CASSLDLRETQYF
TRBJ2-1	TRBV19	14	CASSILASVNEQFF
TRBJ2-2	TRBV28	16	CASSFRGTLNTGELFF
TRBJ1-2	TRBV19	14	CASSTDRGLHGYTF
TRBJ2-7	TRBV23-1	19	CASSQSMSGRDTHPYEQYF
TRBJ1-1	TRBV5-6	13	CASSPQLNTEAFF
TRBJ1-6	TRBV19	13	CASRDRTVSPLHF
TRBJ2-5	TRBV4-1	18	CASSQTGTSGVGQETQYF
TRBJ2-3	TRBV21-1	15	CASSKTGKGTDTQYF
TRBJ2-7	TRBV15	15	CATSRARTGVYEQYF
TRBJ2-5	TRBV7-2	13	CASSERRAETQYF
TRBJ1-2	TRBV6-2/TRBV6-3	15	CASSYEGRPVLGYTF
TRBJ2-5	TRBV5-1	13	CASSFKGMETQYF
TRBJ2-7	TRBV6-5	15	CASSYGQGGSYEQYF
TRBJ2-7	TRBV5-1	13	CASSRGQTYEQYF
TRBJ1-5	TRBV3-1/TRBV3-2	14	CASSQDRVPQPQHF
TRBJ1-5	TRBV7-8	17	CASSLRQGVIVNQPQHF
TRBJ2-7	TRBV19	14	CASRRGESSYEQYF
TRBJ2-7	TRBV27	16	CASSLKGGGISYEQYF
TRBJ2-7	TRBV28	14	CASSSGTGVYEQYF
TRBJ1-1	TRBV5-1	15	CASSLGSGAYTEAFF
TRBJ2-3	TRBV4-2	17	CASSQDKGAGGTDTQYF
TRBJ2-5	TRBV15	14	CATSVRTIQETQYF
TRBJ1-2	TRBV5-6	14	CASSHGQREGGYTF
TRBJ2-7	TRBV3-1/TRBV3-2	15	CASSSTWPLGGEQYF
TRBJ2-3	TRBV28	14	CASSLFSGSDTQYF
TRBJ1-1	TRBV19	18	CASSIVSYRGTGLNEAFF
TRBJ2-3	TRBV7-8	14	CASGNRGRQGTQYF
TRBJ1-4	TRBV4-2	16	CASSPTDGTTNEKLFF
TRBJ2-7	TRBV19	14	CASSMTTGGHEQYF
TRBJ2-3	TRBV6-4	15	CASSDERTSTDTQYF
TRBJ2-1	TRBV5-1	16	CASSLGGLAGEKEQFF
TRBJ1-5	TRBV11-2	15	CASSLGQGSNQPQHF
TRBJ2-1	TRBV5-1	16	CASSRGTDPGYNEQFF
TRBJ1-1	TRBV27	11	CASSLGGAAFF
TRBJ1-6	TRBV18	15	CASSLLGQKNSPLHF
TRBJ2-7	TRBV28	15	CASSGGGAQAYEQYF
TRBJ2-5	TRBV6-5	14	CASSPSMRGETQYF
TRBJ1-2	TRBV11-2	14	CASSFGGQGYGYTF
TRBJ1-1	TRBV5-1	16	CASSINPGTEGTEAFF
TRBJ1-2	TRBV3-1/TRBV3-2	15	CASSQNRLAFWGYTF
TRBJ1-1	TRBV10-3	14	CAIRAGGSNTEAFF
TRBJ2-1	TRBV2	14	CASNPTGDYNEQFF
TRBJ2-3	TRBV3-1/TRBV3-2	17	CASSTNLAGGHTDTQYF
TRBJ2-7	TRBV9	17	CASSDSKKGTGYDEQYF
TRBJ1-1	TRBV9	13	CASSVGAGDEAFF